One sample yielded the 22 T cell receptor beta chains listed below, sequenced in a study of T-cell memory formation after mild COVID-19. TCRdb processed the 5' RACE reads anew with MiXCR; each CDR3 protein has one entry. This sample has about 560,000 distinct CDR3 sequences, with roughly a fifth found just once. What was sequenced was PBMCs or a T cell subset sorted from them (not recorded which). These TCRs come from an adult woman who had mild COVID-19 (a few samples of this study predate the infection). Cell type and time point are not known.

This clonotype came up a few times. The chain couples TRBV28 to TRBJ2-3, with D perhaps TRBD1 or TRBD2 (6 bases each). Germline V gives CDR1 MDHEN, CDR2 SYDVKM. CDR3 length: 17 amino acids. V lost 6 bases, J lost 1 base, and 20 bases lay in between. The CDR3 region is CASSRIWGALRTDTQYF. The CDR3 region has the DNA TGTGCCAGCAGCCGGATTTGGGGGGCACTACGCACAGATACGCAGTATTTT.

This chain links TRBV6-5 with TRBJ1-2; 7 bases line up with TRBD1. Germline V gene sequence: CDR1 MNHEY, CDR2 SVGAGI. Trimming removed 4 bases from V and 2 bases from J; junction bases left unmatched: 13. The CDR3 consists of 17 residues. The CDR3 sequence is CASSLLGQVPPNYGYTF. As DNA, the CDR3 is TGTGCCAGCAGTTTACTTGGACAGGTCCCTCCCAACTATGGCTACACCTTC.

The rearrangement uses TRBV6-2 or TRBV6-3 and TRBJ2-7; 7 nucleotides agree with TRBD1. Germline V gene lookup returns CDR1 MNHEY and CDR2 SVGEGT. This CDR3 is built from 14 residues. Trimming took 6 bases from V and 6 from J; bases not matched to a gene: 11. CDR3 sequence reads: CASRTDRASFEQYF. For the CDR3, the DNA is TGTGCCAGCAGGACCGACAGGGCGAGTTTCGAGCAGTACTTC.

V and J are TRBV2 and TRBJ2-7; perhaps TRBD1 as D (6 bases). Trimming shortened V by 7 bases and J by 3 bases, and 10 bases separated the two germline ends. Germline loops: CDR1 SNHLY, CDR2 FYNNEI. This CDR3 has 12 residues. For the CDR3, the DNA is TGTGCCAGCACAGGGGTCGGCTACGAGCAGTACTTC. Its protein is CASTGVGYEQYF.

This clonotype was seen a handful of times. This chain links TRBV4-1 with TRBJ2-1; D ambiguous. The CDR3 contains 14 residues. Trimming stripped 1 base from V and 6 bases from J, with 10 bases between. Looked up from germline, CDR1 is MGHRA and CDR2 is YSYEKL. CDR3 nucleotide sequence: TGCGCCAGCAGCCAAGTTCAGGTCGGCAATGAGCAGTTCTTC. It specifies CASSQVQVGNEQFF.

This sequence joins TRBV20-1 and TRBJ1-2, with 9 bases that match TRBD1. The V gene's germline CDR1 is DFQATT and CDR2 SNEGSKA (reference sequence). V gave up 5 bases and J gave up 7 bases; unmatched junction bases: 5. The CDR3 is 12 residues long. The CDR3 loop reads CSAPQGAFGYTF. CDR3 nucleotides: TGCAGTGCTCCACAGGGGGCGTTTGGCTACACCTTC.

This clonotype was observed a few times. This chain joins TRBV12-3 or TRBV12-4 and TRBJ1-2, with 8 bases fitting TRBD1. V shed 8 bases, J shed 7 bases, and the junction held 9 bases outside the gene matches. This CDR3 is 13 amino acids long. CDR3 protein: CASLLIQGGGYTF. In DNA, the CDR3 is TGTGCCAGCCTCCTCATACAGGGGGGTGGCTACACCTTC.

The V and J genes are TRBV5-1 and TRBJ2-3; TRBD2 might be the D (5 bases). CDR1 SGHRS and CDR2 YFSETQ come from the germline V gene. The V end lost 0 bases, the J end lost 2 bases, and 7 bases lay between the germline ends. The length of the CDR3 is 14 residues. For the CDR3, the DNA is TGCGCCAGCAGCTTGGAGGGAGTCACAGATACGCAGTATTTT. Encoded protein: CASSLEGVTDTQYF.

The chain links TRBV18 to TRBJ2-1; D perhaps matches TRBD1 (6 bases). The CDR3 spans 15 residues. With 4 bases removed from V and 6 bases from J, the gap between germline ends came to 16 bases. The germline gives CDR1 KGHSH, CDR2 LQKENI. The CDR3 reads CASSLRTAAGNEQFF. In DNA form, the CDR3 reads TGTGCCAGCTCACTCCGGACAGCGGCGGGCAATGAGCAGTTCTTC.

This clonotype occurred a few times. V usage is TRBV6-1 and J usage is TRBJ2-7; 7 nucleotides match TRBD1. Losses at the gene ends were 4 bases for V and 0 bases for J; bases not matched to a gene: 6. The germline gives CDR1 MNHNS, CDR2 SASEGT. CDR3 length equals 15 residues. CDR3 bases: TGTGCCAGCAGTGCTCCGGACAGGAGCTCCTACGAGCAGTACTTC. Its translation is CASSAPDRSSYEQYF.

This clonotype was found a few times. The CDR3 DNA follows: TGTGCCAGCAGCCCCACGGGGCTCCCTCTAGGGCAGTACTTC. Translation gives CASSPTGLPLGQYF. J is TRBJ2-7 and V is TRBV11-2; D tentatively reads TRBD1 or TRBD2 (5 bases each). Germline loops: CDR1 SGHAT, CDR2 FQNNGV. CDR3 size: 14 residues. V was trimmed by 5 bases and J by 9 bases, leaving 20 bases between them.

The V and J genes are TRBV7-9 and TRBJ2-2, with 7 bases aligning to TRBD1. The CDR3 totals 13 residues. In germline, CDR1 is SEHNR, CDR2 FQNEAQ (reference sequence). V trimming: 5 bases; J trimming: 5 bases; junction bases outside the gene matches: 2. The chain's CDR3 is CASSLGQTGELFF. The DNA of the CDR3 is TGTGCCAGCAGCCTGGGACAGACCGGGGAGCTGTTTTTT.

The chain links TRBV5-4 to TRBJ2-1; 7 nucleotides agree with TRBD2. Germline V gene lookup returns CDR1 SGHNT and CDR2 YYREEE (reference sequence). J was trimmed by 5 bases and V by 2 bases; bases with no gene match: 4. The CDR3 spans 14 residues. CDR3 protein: CASSFTGTNNEQFF. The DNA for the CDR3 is TGTGCCAGCAGCTTTACCGGGACTAACAATGAGCAGTTCTTC.

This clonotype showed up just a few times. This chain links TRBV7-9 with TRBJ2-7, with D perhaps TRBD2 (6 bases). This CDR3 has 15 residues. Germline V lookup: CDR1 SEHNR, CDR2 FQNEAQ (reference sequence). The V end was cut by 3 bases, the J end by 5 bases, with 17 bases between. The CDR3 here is CASSFGRTNDDEQYF. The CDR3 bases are TGTGCCAGCAGCTTCGGAAGGACTAACGACGACGAGCAGTACTTC.

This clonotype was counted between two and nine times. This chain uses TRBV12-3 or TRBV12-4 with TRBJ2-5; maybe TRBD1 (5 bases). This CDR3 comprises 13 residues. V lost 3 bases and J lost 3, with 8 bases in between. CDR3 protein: CASSFLREETQYF. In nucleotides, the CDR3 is TGTGCCAGCAGTTTCCTCAGGGAAGAGACCCAGTACTTC.

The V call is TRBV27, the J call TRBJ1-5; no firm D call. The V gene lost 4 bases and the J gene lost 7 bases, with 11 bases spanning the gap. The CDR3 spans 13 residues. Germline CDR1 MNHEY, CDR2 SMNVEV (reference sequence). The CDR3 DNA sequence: TGTGCCAGCAGTTACGACACGGCCCAGCCCCAGCATTTT. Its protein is CASSYDTAQPQHF.

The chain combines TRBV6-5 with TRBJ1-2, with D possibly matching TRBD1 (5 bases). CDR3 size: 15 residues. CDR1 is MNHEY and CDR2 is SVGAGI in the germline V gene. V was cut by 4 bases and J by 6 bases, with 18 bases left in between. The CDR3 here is CASSSNVQGRHGYTF. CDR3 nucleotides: TGTGCCAGCAGTTCTAACGTCCAGGGCAGGCATGGCTACACCTTC.

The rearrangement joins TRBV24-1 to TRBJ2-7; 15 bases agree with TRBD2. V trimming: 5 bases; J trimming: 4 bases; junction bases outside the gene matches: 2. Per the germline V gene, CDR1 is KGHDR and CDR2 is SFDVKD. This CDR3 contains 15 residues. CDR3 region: CATSVGTSGRYEQYF. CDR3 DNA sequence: TGTGCCACCAGTGTCGGGACTAGCGGGAGGTACGAGCAGTACTTC.

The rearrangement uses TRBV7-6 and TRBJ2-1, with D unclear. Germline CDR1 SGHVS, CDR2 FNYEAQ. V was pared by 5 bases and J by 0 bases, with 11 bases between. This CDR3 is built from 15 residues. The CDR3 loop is CASSRQRSSYNEQFF. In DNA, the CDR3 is TGTGCCAGCAGCCGGCAGAGGAGCTCCTACAATGAGCAGTTCTTC.

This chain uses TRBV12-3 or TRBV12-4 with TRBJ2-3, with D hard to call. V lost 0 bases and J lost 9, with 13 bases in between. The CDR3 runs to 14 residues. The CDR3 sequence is CASSLAASSHTQYF. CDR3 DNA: TGTGCCAGCAGTTTAGCGGCCAGCTCTCACACGCAGTATTTT.

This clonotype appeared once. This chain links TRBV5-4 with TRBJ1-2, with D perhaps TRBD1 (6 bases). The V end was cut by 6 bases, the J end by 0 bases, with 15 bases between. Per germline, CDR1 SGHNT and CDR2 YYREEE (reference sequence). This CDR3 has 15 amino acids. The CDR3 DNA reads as TGTGCCAGCACCCGACTGGACAGTTCTAACTATGGCTACACCTTC. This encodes CASTRLDSSNYGYTF.

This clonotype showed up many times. This CDR3 reads CASSRAGGNQPQHF. The CDR3 bases are TGTGCCAGCAGCCGGGCAGGGGGCAATCAGCCCCAGCATTTT. J is TRBJ1-5 and V is TRBV6-5; a possible D gene is TRBD1 (6 bases). The CDR3 length is 14 residues. The V and J ends lost 6 bases and 2 bases respectively, with 11 bases between them. Per the germline V gene, CDR1 is MNHEY and CDR2 is SVGAGI.